The 14 T cell receptor beta chains below were found in one sample sequenced in a study of neoadjuvant nivolumab and ipilimumab in lung cancer. Sequencing was performed with immunoSEQ multiplex PCR; in TCRdb, only in-frame clones are kept and a portion is missing. Of about 7,300 clones listed, approximately 85% were seen once; the top ten hold around 7%. The sequenced sample was tumor tissue, obtained after neoadjuvant nivolumab, alone or with ipilimumab, at or shortly before surgery. The source of these receptors is an adult with non-small cell lung cancer.

The table lists this clone with a few counts. The gene calls are TRBV5-5 and TRBJ1-1; D is ambiguous. V gave up 1 base and J gave up 0 bases, with 7 bases separating them. Germline lookup yields CDR1 SGHKS and CDR2 YYEKEE (reference sequence). The CDR3 is 14 amino acids. The chain's CDR3 is CASSLQRMNTEAFF. CDR3 DNA: TGTGCCAGCAGCTTGCAGCGAATGAACACTGAAGCTTTCTTT.

This chain joins TRBV28 and TRBJ1-4; D might be TRBD1 (6 bases). Germline CDR1 and CDR2: MDHEN and SYDVKM. The CDR3 spans 15 residues. V shed 4 bases and J shed 6 bases, with 15 bases lying between them. Here the CDR3 DNA reads TGTGCCAGCAGTTCGGGCGGCAGGGGAGATGAAAAACTGTTTTTT. Its protein product is CASSSGGRGDEKLFF.

This clone was found once. The genes are TRBV4-1 and TRBJ2-7; 8 nucleotides match TRBD2. V shed 4 bases and J 2 bases; nucleotides not matched to a gene: 4. This CDR3 is built from 14 residues. CDR1 is MGHRA, CDR2 YSYEKL, per germline. CDR3 sequence: CASSLWRGAYEQYF. The CDR3 nucleotides are TGCGCCAGCAGCCTATGGCGGGGGGCCTACGAGCAGTACTTC.

V and J are TRBV5-1 and TRBJ2-7; TRBD1 agrees at 10 bases. The CDR3 sequence is 13 residues long. CDR1 is SGHRS, CDR2 YFSETQ, per germline. Losses at the gene ends were 4 bases for V and 7 bases for J; bases not matched to a gene: 5. The CDR3: CASSGTGASEQYF. As DNA, the CDR3 is TGCGCCAGCAGCGGGACAGGGGCGAGTGAGCAGTACTTC.

This chain links TRBV5-5 with TRBJ2-5; 9 bases map to TRBD1. This CDR3 is 14 amino acids long. The germline V gene encodes CDR1 SGHKS and CDR2 YYEKEE (reference sequence). J lost 5 bases, V lost 4 bases, and 6 bases had no gene match. The CDR3 protein is CASSAGTGFETQYF. The CDR3 bases are TGTGCCAGCAGCGCCGGGACAGGGTTCGAGACCCAGTACTTC.

The chain couples TRBV28 to TRBJ2-2; no definite D call. V was clipped by 5 bases and J by 6 bases, with 10 bases between them. The CDR3 totals 13 residues. Per the germline V gene, CDR1 is MDHEN and CDR2 is SYDVKM. The chain's CDR3 is CASSLRSPGELFF. The CDR3 bases are TGTGCCAGCAGTCTAAGGAGCCCCGGGGAGCTGTTTTTT.

J is TRBJ1-6 and V is TRBV30, with TRBD1 identical over 7 bases. The germline CDR1 and CDR2 sequences are GTSNPN and SVGIG (reference sequence). CDR3 length: 16 residues. With 3 bases clipped from V and 0 bases from J, the junction kept 5 bases outside the gene matches. CDR3 protein: CAWRPGQSSYNSPLHF. In DNA, the CDR3 is TGTGCCTGGAGGCCGGGACAGAGCTCCTATAATTCACCCCTCCACTTT.

This rearrangement joins TRBV12-2 to TRBJ1-1; the table calls TRBD1, which could not be checked here. TRBV12-2 represents a pseudogene. This CDR3 is 14 amino acids long. The CDR3 loop is CASRSWTGGFEAFF. The CDR3 region has the DNA TGTGCAAGTCGCTCATGGACAGGGGGCTTTGAAGCTTTCTTT.

The genes are TRBV5-1 and TRBJ2-7; D is perhaps TRBD1 (6 bases). Trimming removed 7 bases at V and 6 bases at J, with 14 bases between. CDR3 length equals 12 residues. CDR1 and CDR2 from the germline V gene are SGHRS and YFSETQ. The CDR3 sequence is CASGPDRREQYF. The CDR3 DNA is TGCGCCAGCGGACCTGACAGGCGCGAGCAGTACTTC.

The chain joins TRBV5-1 to TRBJ2-5; D is possibly TRBD2 (6 bases). This CDR3 comprises 15 residues. Germline CDR1 SGHRS, CDR2 YFSETQ. V lost 3 bases to trimming and J lost 0 bases, with 12 bases between them. CDR3: CASSSGTVYQETQYF. CDR3 coding DNA: TGCGCCAGCAGCTCCGGGACTGTGTACCAAGAGACCCAGTACTTC.

This clone was seen once. This chain uses TRBV30 with TRBJ2-7; D not resolved. The germline gives CDR1 GTSNPN, CDR2 SVGIG (reference sequence). With 2 bases removed from V and 4 bases from J, the gap between germline ends came to 12 bases. This CDR3 has 13 amino acids. The CDR3 spells CAWSLNRLYEQYF. The DNA for the CDR3 is TGTGCCTGGAGTCTCAACAGATTATACGAGCAGTACTTC.

The gene calls are TRBV9 and TRBJ2-5; tentatively, D is TRBD1 or TRBD2 (5 bases each). The ends were cut back, 3 bases at V and 2 bases at J, with 11 bases in the middle. Per germline, CDR1 SGDLS and CDR2 YYNGEE. The CDR3 length is 14 residues. CDR3 DNA sequence: TGTGCCAGCAGCGGAGGGACGGCACAAGAGACCCAGTACTTC. It is translated as CASSGGTAQETQYF.

This clone was recorded only once. In DNA form, the CDR3 reads TGCGCCAGCAGCTTGGTGGGGACAGGGGGCGATGGCTACACCTTC. This codes for CASSLVGTGGDGYTF. This sequence joins TRBV5-1 and TRBJ1-2, with 12 bases matching TRBD1. The V and J ends lost 0 bases and 6 bases, in that order; junction bases with no gene match: 3. In germline, CDR1 is SGHRS, CDR2 YFSETQ. The CDR3 spans 15 residues.

The chain uses TRBV5-4 and TRBJ2-1; D ambiguous. V lost 1 base to trimming and J lost 8 bases, with 7 bases between them. From germline, CDR1 is SGHNT and CDR2 YYREEE (reference sequence). The CDR3 consists of 12 residues. Here the CDR3 DNA reads TGTGCCAGCAGCTTGCGGATGGATGAGCAGTTCTTC. Its translation: CASSLRMDEQFF.